This section outlines one T cell receptor beta chain sequence together with its context. Its antigen is still unknown. It was with a sample-barcoded 5' primer and a J-beta primer mix that a second PCR of roughly 7 to 12 cycles was run. TCRdb redid the calling of the 5' RACE reads with MiXCR, one entry per CDR3 protein. This table has 1.8 million or so distinct CDR3 sequences, about two fifths appearing once. CDR1 and CDR2 from the germline V gene are SNHLY and FYNNEI. CDR3 size: 13 residues. V was clipped by 8 bases and J by 0 bases, with 8 bases between them. Total RNA extracted from each sample amounted to at least 6 micrograms. These data belong to a study of blood T cells in healthy people across ages. Study at large: Template-switching capture recovered about one barcoded beta molecule per two T cells.

The study, taken as a whole, reports: More naive CD4+ cells and higher diversity marked long-lived donors relative to aged donors.

The rearrangement joins TRBV2 to TRBJ2-4; the D is unclear. Input material: blood. The receptor was isolated from a human donor in good health. CDR3 in DNA: TGTGCCAGCTATTATATAGCCAAAAACATTCAGTACTTC. Its translation is CASYYIAKNIQYF.